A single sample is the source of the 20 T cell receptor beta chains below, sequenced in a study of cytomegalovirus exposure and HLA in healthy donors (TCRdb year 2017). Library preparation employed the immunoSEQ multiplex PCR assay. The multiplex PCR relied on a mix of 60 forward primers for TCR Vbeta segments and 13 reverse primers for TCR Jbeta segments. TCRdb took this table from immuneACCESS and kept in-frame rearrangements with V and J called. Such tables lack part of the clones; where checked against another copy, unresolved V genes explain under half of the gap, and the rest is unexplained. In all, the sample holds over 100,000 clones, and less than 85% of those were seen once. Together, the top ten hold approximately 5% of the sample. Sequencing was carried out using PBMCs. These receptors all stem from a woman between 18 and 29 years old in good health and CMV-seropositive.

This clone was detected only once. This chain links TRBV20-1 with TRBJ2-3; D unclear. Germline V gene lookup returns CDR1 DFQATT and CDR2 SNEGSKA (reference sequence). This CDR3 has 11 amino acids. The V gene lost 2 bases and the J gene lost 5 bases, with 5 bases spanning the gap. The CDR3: CSARLLDTQYF. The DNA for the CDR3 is TGCAGTGCTAGACTACTAGATACGCAGTATTTT.

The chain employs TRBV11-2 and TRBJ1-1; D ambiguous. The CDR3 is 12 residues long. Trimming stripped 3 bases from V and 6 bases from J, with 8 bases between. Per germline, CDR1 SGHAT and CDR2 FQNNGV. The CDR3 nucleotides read TGTGCCAGCAGCTTTTCTCTCGCTGAAGCTTTCTTT. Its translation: CASSFSLAEAFF.

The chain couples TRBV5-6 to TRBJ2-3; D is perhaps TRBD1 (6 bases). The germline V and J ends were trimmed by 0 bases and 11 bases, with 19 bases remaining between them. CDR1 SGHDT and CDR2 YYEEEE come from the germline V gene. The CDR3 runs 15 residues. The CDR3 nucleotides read TGTGCCAGCAGCTTGGCCGGACAGCCTCGAAAGGGGCAGTATTTT. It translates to CASSLAGQPRKGQYF.

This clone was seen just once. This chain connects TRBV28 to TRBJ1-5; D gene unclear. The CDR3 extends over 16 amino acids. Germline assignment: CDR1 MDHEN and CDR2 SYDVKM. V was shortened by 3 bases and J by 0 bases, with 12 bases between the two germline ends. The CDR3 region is CASSFREHYSNQPQHF. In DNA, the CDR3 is TGTGCCAGCAGTTTCCGGGAGCACTATAGCAATCAGCCCCAGCATTTT.

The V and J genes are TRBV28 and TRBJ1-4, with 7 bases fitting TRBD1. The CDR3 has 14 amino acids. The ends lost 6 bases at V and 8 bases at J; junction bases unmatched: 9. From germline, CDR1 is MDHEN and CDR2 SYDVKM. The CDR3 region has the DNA TGTGCCAGCAGGCCCGAGGGGGCGGGGGAAAAACTGTTTTTT. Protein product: CASRPEGAGEKLFF.

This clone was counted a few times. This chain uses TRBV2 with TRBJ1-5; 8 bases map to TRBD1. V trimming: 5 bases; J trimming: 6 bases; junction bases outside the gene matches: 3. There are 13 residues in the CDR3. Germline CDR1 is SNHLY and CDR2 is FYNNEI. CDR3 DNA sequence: TGTGCCAGCAGTCCAGGACAGGGTCAGCCCCAGCATTTT. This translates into CASSPGQGQPQHF.

CDR3 DNA sequence: TGTGCCAGCAGCGTACTAGCGGGAGAGGGGGATACGCAGTATTTT. Translated, it gives CASSVLAGEGDTQYF. The chain joins TRBV9 to TRBJ2-3; TRBD2 matches at 10 bases. V shed 1 base and J 6 bases; nucleotides not matched to a gene: 5. The CDR3 has 15 amino acids. Germline CDR1 and CDR2: SGDLS and YYNGEE.

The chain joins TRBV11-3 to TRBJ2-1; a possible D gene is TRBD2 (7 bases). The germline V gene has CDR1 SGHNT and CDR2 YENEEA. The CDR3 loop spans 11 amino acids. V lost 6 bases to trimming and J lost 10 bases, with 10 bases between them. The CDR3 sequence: CASREGGEQFF. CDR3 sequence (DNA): TGTGCCAGCAGGGAGGGGGGGGAGCAGTTCTTC.

The CDR3 loop reads CASSSAGGTYNEQFF. DNA of the CDR3: TGTGCCAGTAGTTCTGCGGGAGGCACGTACAATGAGCAGTTCTTC. The genes are TRBV19 and TRBJ2-1, with 8 bases matching TRBD2. This CDR3 has 15 amino acids. Losses at the gene ends were 5 bases for V and 4 bases for J; bases not matched to a gene: 7. Germline values: CDR1 LNHDA, CDR2 SQIVND (reference sequence).

The CDR3 bases are TGTGCCAGTAGTATAGGGACAGGGGCCGCTCCAAGCACTGAAGCTTTCTTT. The encoded protein is CASSIGTGAAPSTEAFF. The rearrangement uses TRBV19 and TRBJ1-1; 9 positions agree with TRBD1. Germline V gene lookup returns CDR1 LNHDA and CDR2 SQIVND (reference sequence). The CDR3 extends over 17 amino acids. Trimming at V came to 1 base and at J to 4 bases, leaving 10 bases not matched to a gene. Combining the CDR3 with reference TRBV19 and TRBJ1-1 gives the whole variable domain DGGITQSPKYLFRKEGQNVTLSCEQNLNHDAMYWYRQDPGQGLRLIYYSQIVNDFQKGDIAEGYSVSREKKESFPLTVTSAQKNPTAFYLCASSIGTGAAPSTEAFFGQGTRLTVV.

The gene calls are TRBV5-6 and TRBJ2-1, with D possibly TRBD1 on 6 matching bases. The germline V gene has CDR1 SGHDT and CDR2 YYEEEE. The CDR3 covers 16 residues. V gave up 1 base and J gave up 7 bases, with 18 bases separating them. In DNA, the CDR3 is TGTGCCAGCAGCTTGCCTGCTGGGGGCCCAAGTAATGAGCAGTTCTTC. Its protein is CASSLPAGGPSNEQFF.

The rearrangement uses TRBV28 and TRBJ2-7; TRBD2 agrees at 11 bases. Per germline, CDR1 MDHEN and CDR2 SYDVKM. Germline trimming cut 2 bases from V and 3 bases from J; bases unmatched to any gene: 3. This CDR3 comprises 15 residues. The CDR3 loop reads CASSLPGTSGYEQYF. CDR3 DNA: TGTGCCAGCAGTTTACCAGGGACTAGCGGCTACGAGCAGTACTTC.

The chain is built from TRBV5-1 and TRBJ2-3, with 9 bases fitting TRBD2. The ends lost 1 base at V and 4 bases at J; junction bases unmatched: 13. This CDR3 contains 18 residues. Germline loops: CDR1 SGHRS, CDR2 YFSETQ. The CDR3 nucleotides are TGCGCCAGCAGCTTGTTTGTGACTAGCGGCCGAGGCGCAGATACGCAGTATTTT. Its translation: CASSLFVTSGRGADTQYF.

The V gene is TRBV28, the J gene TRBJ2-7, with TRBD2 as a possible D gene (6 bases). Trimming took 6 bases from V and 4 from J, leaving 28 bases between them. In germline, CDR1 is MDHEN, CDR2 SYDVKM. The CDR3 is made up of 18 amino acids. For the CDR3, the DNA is TGTGCCAGCAGGGGGACTTTAATTTCCTGGGGATTAGATTACGAGCAGTACTTC. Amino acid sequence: CASRGTLISWGLDYEQYF.

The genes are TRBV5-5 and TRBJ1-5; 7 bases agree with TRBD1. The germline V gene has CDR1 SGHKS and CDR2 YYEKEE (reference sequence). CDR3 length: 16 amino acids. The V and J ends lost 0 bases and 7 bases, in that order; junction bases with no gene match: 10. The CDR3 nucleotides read TGTGCCAGCAGCTTGGCGACAGGGCTGGAGGGCCAGCCCCAGCATTTT. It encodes CASSLATGLEGQPQHF.

CDR3 loop: CASSLASGRNYEQYF. CDR3 coding DNA: TGCGCCAGCAGCTTGGCGTCAGGGCGCAACTACGAGCAGTACTTC. The chain carries TRBV5-1 and TRBJ2-7, with D possibly being TRBD1 (5 bases). CDR3 size: 15 residues. Germline V gene data show CDR1 as SGHRS and CDR2 as YFSETQ. Trimming left V 0 bases short and J 3 bases short, with 13 bases between. Variable domain in full (rest from reference TRBV5-1 and TRBJ2-7): KAGVTQTPRYLIKTRGQQVTLSCSPISGHRSVSWYQQTPGQGLQFLFEYFSETQRNKGNFPGRFSGRQFSNSRSEMNVSTLELGDSALYLCASSLASGRNYEQYFGPGTRLTVT.

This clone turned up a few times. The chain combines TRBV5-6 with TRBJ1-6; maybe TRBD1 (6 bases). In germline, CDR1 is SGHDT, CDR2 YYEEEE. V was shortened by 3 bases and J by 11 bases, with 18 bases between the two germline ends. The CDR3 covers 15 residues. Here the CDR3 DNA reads TGTGCCAGCAGCTCGGGGTTGGGGGCTGGGACACCCCTCCACTTT. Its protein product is CASSSGLGAGTPLHF.

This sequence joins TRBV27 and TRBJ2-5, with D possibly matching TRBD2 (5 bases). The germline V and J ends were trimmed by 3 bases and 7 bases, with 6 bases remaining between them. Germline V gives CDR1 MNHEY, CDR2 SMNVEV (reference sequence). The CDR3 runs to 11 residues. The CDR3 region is CASSFRGTQYF. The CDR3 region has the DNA TGTGCCAGCAGTTTTCGGGGGACCCAGTACTTC.

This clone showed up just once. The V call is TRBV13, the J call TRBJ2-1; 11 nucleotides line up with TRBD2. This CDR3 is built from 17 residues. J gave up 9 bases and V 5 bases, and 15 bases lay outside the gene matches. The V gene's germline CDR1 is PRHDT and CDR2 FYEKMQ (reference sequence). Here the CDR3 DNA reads TGTGCCAGCAGCCCTCAAGGGACTAGCGGAAGCCTCGGTGAGCAGTTCTTC. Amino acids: CASSPQGTSGSLGEQFF.

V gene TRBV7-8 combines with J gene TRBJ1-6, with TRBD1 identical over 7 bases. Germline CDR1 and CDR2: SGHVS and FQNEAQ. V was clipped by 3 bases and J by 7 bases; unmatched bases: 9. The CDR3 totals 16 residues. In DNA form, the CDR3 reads TGTGCCAGCAGCTTTCAAGCCGGGACAGTAAATTCACCCCTCCACTTT. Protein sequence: CASSFQAGTVNSPLHF.